The clone carrying this T cell receptor (beta chain) showed up just a few times. What it recognizes is unknown. Germline V gives CDR1 SGHTA, CDR2 FQGTGA. The CDR3 loop spans 15 amino acids. V shed 5 bases and J shed 8 bases, with 19 bases lying between them. For the second PCR, which ran for roughly 7 to 11 cycles, a sample-barcoded 5' primer and a J-beta primer mix were used. Unique molecular identifiers of 12 random nucleotides labeled each cDNA. TCRdb used MiXCR to reprocess the 5' RACE reads, holding one entry per CDR3 protein. Among roughly 1,800,000 distinct CDR3 sequences listed, around 50% were seen once. This sample stems from a study of blood T cells in healthy people across ages. Whole-study findings and limits: Calculation of diversity from one million T cells yielded estimates considered to be underestimates. Strong correlation existed between TCR beta diversity and naive T cell percentage.

The gene calls are TRBV7-3 and TRBJ2-1, with D perhaps being TRBD1 or TRBD2 (5 bases each). This TCR derives from a woman between 40 and 50 years old in good health. Sequences were obtained from blood. CDR3 loop: CASSPRDRRLDEQFF. The CDR3 DNA reads as TGTGCCAGCAGCCCACGGGACCGCCGCTTGGATGAGCAGTTCTTC.